The clone carrying this TCR beta chain has just a few counts. This CDR3 is also generated by other DNA sequences in the sample. The germline V gene encodes CDR1 MRHNA and CDR2 SNTAGT. This CDR3 is 15 amino acids long. After removal of 3 bases from V and 4 bases from J, the junction contained 3 bases not matched to a gene. Libraries were prepared by immunoSEQ multiplex PCR; TCRdb keeps only in-frame clonotypes and omits some of them. The sample contains approximately 25,000 clones, around nine tenths of which appear only once. This sample is part of a study of T cell changes during pregnancy in multiple sclerosis.

The TCR comes from a female donor in good health, enrolled as a control in a pregnancy study. The sample consisted of CD8+ T cells from peripheral blood mononuclear cells, taken in the first trimester of pregnancy. The V call is TRBV6-4, the J call TRBJ2-1; TRBD2 matches at 10 bases. CDR3 bases: TGTGCCAGCAGTGAAAAGCGGGAGGGATACAATGAGCAGTTCTTC. This encodes CASSEKREGYNEQFF.